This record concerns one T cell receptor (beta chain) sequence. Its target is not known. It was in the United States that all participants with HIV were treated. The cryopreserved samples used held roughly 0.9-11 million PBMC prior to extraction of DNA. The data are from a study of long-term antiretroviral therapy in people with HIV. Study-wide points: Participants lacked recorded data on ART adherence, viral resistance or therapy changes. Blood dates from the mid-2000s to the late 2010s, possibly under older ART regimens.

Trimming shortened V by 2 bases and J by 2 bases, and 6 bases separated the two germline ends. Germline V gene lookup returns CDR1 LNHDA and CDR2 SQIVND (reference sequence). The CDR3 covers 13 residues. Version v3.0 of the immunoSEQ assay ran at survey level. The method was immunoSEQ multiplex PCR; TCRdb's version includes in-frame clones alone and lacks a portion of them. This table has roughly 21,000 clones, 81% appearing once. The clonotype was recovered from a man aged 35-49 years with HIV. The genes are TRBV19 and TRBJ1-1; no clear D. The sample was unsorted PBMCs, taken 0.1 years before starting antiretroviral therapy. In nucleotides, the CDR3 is TGTGCCAGTAGTATACGGGGAAACACTGAAGCTTTCTTT. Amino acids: CASSIRGNTEAFF. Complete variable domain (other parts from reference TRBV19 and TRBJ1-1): DGGITQSPKYLFRKEGQNVTLSCEQNLNHDAMYWYRQDPGQGLRLIYYSQIVNDFQKGDIAEGYSVSREKKESFPLTVTSAQKNPTAFYLCASSIRGNTEAFFGQGTRLTVV.